The 17 T cell receptor beta chains below were found in one sample sequenced in a study of shared clonotypes between healthy human individuals. Positively selected for CCR7, the CD45RO-negative cells used as naive CD8 cells excluded terminally differentiated effector memory CD45RA+ cells. TCRdb's copy holds only in-frame clones and misses some; the assay was immunoSEQ multiplex PCR. The table shows about 2 million clones, with 85% to 95% occurring only once. The sequenced material came from naive CD8+ T cells sorted from blood. The source is a man aged 18 to 30 in good health.

This chain links TRBV6-6 with TRBJ2-1, with 11 bases that match TRBD1. Germline-derived CDR1 and CDR2 are MNHNY and SVGAGI (reference sequence). J gave up 9 bases and V 7 bases, and 14 bases lay outside the gene matches. There are 16 residues in the CDR3. The CDR3 here is CASTTTPGQGEVEQFF. The CDR3, as DNA: TGTGCCAGCACCACCACCCCGGGACAGGGGGAGGTTGAGCAGTTCTTC.

The CDR3 loop reads CASAQGNSNQPQHF. The CDR3 DNA reads TGTGCCAGCGCACAGGGAAATAGCAATCAGCCCCAGCATTTT. The chain uses TRBV6-5 and TRBJ1-5, with D possibly matching TRBD1 (6 bases). This CDR3 comprises 14 residues. The V gene's germline CDR1 is MNHEY and CDR2 SVGAGI. V lost 8 bases and J lost 0, with 11 bases in between.

Turning to this clone: This same CDR3 is encoded by further DNA sequences in the sample. The rearrangement uses TRBV27 and TRBJ1-2; TRBD1 might be the D (5 bases). Trimming shortened V by 0 bases and J by 3 bases, and 8 bases separated the two germline ends. CDR3 length: 14 residues. Germline V gene sequence: CDR1 MNHEY, CDR2 SMNVEV (reference sequence). The CDR3 is CASSLSGDDYGYTF. CDR3 coding DNA: TGTGCCAGCAGTTTATCGGGGGACGACTATGGCTACACCTTC.

CDR3 region: CASSRGDRYEQYF. Here the CDR3 DNA reads TGTGCCAGCAGCCGAGGGGACAGATACGAGCAGTACTTC. The chain employs TRBV7-9 and TRBJ2-7, with 7 bases lining up with TRBD1. The CDR3 is 13 amino acids. Trimming took 5 bases from V and 4 from J; bases not matched to a gene: 5. Per the germline V gene, CDR1 is SEHNR and CDR2 is FQNEAQ (reference sequence).

On this clone itself: A clone one base away is much larger, so this may be a read error. Other DNA variants within this sample encode the same CDR3. This rearrangement joins TRBV9 to TRBJ1-1; tentatively, D is TRBD1 (6 bases). Trimming cost V 2 bases and J 4 bases, with 9 bases left between them. Per the germline V gene, CDR1 is SGDLS and CDR2 is YYNGEE. CDR3 size: 13 residues. CDR3 loop: CASSVGGATEAFF. As DNA, the CDR3 is TGTGCCAGCAGCGTTGGGGGGGCCACTGAAGCTTTCTTT.

This clone was seen just once. The chain combines TRBV4-1 with TRBJ1-1, with 10 bases aligning to TRBD1. From germline, CDR1 is MGHRA and CDR2 YSYEKL. The CDR3 has 17 amino acids. V was pared by 0 bases and J by 0 bases, with 4 bases of the junction left unmatched. The DNA of the CDR3 is TGCGCCAGCAGCCAAGATCCGACAGGGGGCTTGAACACTGAAGCTTTCTTT. Translated, it gives CASSQDPTGGLNTEAFF.

The chain is built from TRBV19 and TRBJ1-6, with TRBD1 as a possible D gene (6 bases). CDR3 length equals 18 residues. The germline V gene encodes CDR1 LNHDA and CDR2 SQIVND (reference sequence). V lost 3 bases to trimming and J lost 0 bases, with 15 bases between them. The CDR3 region has the DNA TGTGCCAGTAGTATGGTTACGACAGGTGTCTCCTATAATTCACCCCTCCACTTT. Its protein product is CASSMVTTGVSYNSPLHF.

J is TRBJ1-2 and V is TRBV19; the match to TRBD1 covers 9 bases. The CDR3 has 13 amino acids. From germline, CDR1 is LNHDA and CDR2 SQIVND (reference sequence). The V and J ends lost 7 bases and 7 bases, in that order; junction bases with no gene match: 7. The CDR3 loop reads CASNDRGSFGYTF. The CDR3 DNA reads as TGTGCCAGTAACGACAGGGGGTCGTTTGGCTACACCTTC.

The V call is TRBV19, the J call TRBJ2-7; D gene ambiguous. CDR1 is LNHDA and CDR2 is SQIVND in the germline V gene (reference sequence). Trimming shortened V by 5 bases and J by 3 bases, and 11 bases separated the two germline ends. The CDR3 is 13 amino acids. DNA for the CDR3: TGTGCCAGTAGTTTCGCATGGGACTACGAGCAGTACTTC. Translation gives CASSFAWDYEQYF.

This rearrangement joins TRBV19 to TRBJ1-4; D is undetermined. With 4 bases removed from V and 0 bases from J, the gap between germline ends came to 12 bases. The length of the CDR3 is 16 residues. Germline V lookup: CDR1 LNHDA, CDR2 SQIVND (reference sequence). CDR3 loop: CASSSPLVATNEKLFF. DNA of the CDR3: TGTGCCAGTAGTAGCCCCCTTGTTGCAACTAATGAAAAACTGTTTTTT.

Remarks on this clone: The same CDR3 also results from other DNA sequences found in this sample. The V call is TRBV4-1, the J call TRBJ2-7, with a possible D match to TRBD2 (6 bases). The CDR3 has 16 amino acids. The germline V gene has CDR1 MGHRA and CDR2 YSYEKL. Trimming left V 1 base short and J 1 base short, with 14 bases between. CDR3 bases: TGCGCCAGCAGCCAAGTCCCCGGGACTGGATCCTACGAGCAGTACTTC. The encoded protein is CASSQVPGTGSYEQYF.

To note about this clone: Different DNA sequences within this sample yield the same CDR3. The chain combines TRBV5-6 with TRBJ2-1; no reliable D call. The germline V gene has CDR1 SGHDT and CDR2 YYEEEE. This CDR3 comprises 12 residues. V shed 0 bases and J shed 7 bases, with 5 bases lying between them. CDR3 DNA: TGTGCCAGCAGCTTGGGGGGAAATGAGCAGTTCTTC. The encoded protein is CASSLGGNEQFF. The full variable domain, with the rest looked up from reference TRBV5-6 and TRBJ2-1, is DAGVTQSPTHLIKTRGQQVTLRCSPKSGHDTVSWYQQALGQGPQFIFQYYEEEERQRGNFPDRFSGHQFPNYSSELNVNALLLGDSALYLCASSLGGNEQFFGPGTRLTVL.

The rearrangement joins TRBV6-5 to TRBJ2-2; the D is unclear. The CDR3 has 12 residues. Germline-derived CDR1 and CDR2 are MNHEY and SVGAGI. V dropped 6 bases and J dropped 8 bases, with 10 bases sitting between them. The CDR3 sequence: CASSSDAGELFF. DNA of the CDR3: TGTGCCAGCAGCTCGGACGCGGGGGAGCTGTTTTTT.

This sequence joins TRBV27 and TRBJ2-1; D might be TRBD1 (6 bases). Per the germline V gene, CDR1 is MNHEY and CDR2 is SMNVEV (reference sequence). V lost 2 bases to trimming and J lost 5 bases, with 19 bases between them. The CDR3 loop spans 17 amino acids. The CDR3 reads CASSLIGTQGPNNEQFF. Written as DNA, the CDR3 is TGTGCCAGCAGTTTAATTGGGACACAAGGGCCCAACAATGAGCAGTTCTTC.

The chain recombines TRBV7-9 with TRBJ2-1; D gene ambiguous. The V gene's germline CDR1 is SEHNR and CDR2 FQNEAQ (reference sequence). V dropped 4 bases and J dropped 6 bases, with 13 bases sitting between them. CDR3 length: 14 residues. The CDR3 loop is CASSSSTPSNEQFF. For the CDR3, the DNA is TGTGCCAGCAGCTCATCAACCCCCTCCAATGAGCAGTTCTTC.

The V gene is TRBV5-4, the J gene TRBJ2-7; D gene uncertain. The CDR3 runs to 14 residues. The V end lost 0 bases, the J end lost 2 bases, and 9 bases lay between the germline ends. The germline V gene has CDR1 SGHNT and CDR2 YYREEE (reference sequence). The CDR3 sequence is CASSLAGAAYEQYF. CDR3 bases: TGTGCCAGCAGCTTGGCGGGCGCAGCCTACGAGCAGTACTTC.

The count of this clone is one. This rearrangement joins TRBV10-1 to TRBJ2-2; 13 bases fit TRBD2. The CDR3 extends over 17 amino acids. After removal of 3 bases from V and 2 bases from J, the junction contained 3 bases not matched to a gene. The V gene's germline CDR1 is WNHNN and CDR2 SYGVQD (reference sequence). CDR3 nucleotide sequence: TGCGCCAGCAGTGACCTGGGACTAGCGGGAAACACCGGGGAGCTGTTTTTT. Amino acids: CASSDLGLAGNTGELFF.